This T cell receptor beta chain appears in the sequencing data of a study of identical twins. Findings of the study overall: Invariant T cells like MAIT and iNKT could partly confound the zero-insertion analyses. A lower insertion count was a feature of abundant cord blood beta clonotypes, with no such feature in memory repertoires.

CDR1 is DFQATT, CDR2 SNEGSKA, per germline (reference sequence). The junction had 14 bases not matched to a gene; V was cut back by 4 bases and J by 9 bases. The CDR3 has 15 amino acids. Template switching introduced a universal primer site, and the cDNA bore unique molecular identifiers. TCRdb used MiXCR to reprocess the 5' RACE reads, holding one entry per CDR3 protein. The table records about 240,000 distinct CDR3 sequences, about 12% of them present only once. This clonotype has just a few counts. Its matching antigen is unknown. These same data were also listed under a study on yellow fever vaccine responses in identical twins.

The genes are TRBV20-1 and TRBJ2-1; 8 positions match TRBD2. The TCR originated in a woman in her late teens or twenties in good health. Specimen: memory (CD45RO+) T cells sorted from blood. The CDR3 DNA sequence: TGCAGTGCTAAAGCGGGGGCCCAACTCCTCGGTGAGCAGTTCTTC. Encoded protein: CSAKAGAQLLGEQFF.